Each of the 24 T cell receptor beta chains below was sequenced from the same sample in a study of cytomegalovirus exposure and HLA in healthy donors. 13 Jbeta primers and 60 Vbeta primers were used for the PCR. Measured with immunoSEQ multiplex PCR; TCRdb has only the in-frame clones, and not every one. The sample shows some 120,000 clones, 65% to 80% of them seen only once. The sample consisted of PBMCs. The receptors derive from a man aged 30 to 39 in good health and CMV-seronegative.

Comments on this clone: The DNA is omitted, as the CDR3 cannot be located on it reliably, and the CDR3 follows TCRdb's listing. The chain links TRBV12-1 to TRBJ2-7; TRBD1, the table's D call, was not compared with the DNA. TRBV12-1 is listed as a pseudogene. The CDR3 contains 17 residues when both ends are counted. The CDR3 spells CASSFGSGTGLFHEQYF.

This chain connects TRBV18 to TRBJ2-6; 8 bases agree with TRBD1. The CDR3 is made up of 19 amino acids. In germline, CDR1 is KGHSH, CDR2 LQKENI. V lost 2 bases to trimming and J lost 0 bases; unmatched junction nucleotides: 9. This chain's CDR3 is CASSPIGTGLRSGANVLTF. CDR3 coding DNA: TGTGCCAGCTCACCAATAGGGACAGGACTCCGCTCTGGGGCCAACGTCCTGACTTTC.

The CDR3 bases are TGTGCCAGTAGTGTCATTAGCGGGGGGGCATATGAGCAGTTCTTC. It is translated as CASSVISGGAYEQFF. V gene TRBV19 combines with J gene TRBJ2-1, with 11 bases identical to TRBD2. There are 15 residues in the CDR3. Germline trimming cut 5 bases from V and 8 bases from J; bases unmatched to any gene: 8. CDR1 is LNHDA, CDR2 SQIVND, per germline (reference sequence).

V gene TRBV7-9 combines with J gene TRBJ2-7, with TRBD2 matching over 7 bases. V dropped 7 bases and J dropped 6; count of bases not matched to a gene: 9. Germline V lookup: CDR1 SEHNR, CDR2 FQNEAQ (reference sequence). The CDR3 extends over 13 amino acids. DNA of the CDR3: TGTGCCAGCACTACCTCCTCGGGGGGCGAGCAGTACTTC. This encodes CASTTSSGGEQYF.

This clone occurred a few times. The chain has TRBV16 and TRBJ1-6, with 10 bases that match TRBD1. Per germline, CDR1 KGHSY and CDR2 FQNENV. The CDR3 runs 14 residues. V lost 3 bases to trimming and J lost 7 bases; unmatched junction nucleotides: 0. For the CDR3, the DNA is TGTGCCAGCAGCCAGGACAGGGGGAATTCACCCCTCCACTTT. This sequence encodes CASSQDRGNSPLHF.

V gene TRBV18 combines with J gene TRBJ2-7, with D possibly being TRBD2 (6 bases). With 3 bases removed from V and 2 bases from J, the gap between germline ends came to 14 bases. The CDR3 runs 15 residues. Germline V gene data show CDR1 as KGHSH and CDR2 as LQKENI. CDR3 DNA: TGTGCCAGCTCACCTGCGGGGAACCCTACCTACGAGCAGTACTTC. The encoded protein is CASSPAGNPTYEQYF.

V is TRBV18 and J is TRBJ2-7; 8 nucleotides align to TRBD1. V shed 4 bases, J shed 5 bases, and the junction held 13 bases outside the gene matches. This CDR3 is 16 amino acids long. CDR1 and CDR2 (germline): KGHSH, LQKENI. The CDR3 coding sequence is TGTGCCAGCTCACTTCCGGTGGGACAGGCGGGCCACGAGCAGTACTTC. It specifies CASSLPVGQAGHEQYF.

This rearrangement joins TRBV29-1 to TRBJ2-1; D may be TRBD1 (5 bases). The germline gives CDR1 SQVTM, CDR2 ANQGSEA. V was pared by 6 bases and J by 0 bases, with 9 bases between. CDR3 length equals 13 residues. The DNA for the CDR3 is TGCAGCGTAGTTACAGGCTCCTACAATGAGCAGTTCTTC. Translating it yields CSVVTGSYNEQFF.

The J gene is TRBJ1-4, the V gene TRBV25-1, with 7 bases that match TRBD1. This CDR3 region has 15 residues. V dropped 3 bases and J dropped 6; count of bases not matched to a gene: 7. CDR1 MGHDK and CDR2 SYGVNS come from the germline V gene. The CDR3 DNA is TGTGCCAGCAGTGAGGACCCCGGGACAGATGAAAAACTGTTTTTT. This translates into CASSEDPGTDEKLFF. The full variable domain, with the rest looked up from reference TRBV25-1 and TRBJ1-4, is EADIYQTPRYLVIGTGKKITLECSQTMGHDKMYWYQQDPGMELHLIHYSYGVNSTEKGDLSSESTVSRIRTEHFPLTLESARPSHTSQYLCASSEDPGTDEKLFFGSGTQLSVL.

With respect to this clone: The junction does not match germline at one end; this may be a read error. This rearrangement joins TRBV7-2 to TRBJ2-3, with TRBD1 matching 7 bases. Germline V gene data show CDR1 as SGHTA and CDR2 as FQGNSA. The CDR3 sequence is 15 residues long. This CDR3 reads CASSLAQGFRDTQYF. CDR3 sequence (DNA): TGTGCCAGCAGCCTAGCACAGGGGTTCAGGGATACGCAGTATTTT.

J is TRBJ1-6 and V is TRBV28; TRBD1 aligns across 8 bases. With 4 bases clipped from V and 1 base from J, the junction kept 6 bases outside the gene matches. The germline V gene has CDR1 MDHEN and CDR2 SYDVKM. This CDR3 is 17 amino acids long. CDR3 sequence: CASSSKTGESYNSPLHF. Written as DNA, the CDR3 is TGTGCCAGCAGTTCTAAGACAGGGGAGTCCTATAATTCACCCCTCCACTTT.

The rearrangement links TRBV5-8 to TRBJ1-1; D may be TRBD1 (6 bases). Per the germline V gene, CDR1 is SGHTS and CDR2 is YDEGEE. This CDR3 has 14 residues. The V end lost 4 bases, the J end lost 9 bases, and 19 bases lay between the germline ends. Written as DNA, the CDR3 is TGTGCCAGCAGCCTCCCGCGGGGGGCTGGGCAAGCTTTCTTT. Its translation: CASSLPRGAGQAFF.

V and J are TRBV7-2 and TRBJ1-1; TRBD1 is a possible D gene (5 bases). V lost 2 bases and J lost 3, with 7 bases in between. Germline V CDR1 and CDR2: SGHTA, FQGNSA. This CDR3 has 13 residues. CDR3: CASSLQGYTEAFF. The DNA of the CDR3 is TGTGCCAGCAGCTTACAGGGATACACTGAAGCTTTCTTT.

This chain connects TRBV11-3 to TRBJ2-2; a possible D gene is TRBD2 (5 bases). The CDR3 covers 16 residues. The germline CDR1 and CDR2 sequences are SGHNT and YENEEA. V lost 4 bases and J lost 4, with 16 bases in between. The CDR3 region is CASSSSRGLGTGELFF. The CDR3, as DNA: TGTGCCAGCAGCTCTTCTCGGGGTCTCGGCACCGGGGAGCTGTTTTTT.

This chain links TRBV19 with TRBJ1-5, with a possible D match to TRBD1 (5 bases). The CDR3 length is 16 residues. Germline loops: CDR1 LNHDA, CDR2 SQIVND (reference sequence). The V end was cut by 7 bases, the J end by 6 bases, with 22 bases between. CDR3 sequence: CASTPTGRVQGQPQHF. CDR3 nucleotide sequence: TGTGCCAGTACTCCCACGGGCAGGGTGCAGGGTCAGCCCCAGCATTTT. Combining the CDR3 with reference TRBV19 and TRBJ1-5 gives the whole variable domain DGGITQSPKYLFRKEGQNVTLSCEQNLNHDAMYWYRQDPGQGLRLIYYSQIVNDFQKGDIAEGYSVSREKKESFPLTVTSAQKNPTAFYLCASTPTGRVQGQPQHFGDGTRLSIL.

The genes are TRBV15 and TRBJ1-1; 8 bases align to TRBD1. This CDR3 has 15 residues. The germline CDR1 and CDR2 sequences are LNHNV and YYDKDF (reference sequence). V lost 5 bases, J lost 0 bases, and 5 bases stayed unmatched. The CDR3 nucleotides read TGTGCCACCAGCGGCGGGGACAGGTTGAACACTGAAGCTTTCTTT. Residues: CATSGGDRLNTEAFF.

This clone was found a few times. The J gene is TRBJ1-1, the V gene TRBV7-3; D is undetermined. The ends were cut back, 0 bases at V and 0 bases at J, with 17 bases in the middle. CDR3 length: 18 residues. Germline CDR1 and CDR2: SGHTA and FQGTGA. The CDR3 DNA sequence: TGTGCCAGCAGCTTAACCCCGCGTTCTCGAGCTGTGAACACTGAAGCTTTCTTT. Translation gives CASSLTPRSRAVNTEAFF.

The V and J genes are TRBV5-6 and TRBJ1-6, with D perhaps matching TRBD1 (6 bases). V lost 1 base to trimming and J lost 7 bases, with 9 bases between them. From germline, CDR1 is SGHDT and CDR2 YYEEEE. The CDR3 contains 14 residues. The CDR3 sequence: CASSLQGMNSPLHF. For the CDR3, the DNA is TGTGCCAGCAGCTTGCAGGGGATGAATTCACCCCTCCACTTT. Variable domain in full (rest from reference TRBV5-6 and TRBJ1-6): DAGVTQSPTHLIKTRGQQVTLRCSPKSGHDTVSWYQQALGQGPQFIFQYYEEEERQRGNFPDRFSGHQFPNYSSELNVNALLLGDSALYLCASSLQGMNSPLHFGNGTRLTVT.

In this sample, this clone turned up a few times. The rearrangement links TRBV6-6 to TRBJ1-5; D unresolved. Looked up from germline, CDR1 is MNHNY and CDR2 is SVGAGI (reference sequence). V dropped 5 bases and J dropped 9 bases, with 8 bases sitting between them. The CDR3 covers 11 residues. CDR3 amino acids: CASSDMGPQHF. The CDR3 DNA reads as TGTGCCAGCAGTGACATGGGGCCCCAGCATTTT.

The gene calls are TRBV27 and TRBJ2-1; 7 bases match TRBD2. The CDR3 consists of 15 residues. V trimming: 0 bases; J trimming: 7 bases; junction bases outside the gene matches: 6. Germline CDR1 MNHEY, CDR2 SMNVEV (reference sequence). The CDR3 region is CASSLSSTSRNEQFF. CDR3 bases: TGTGCCAGCAGTTTATCATCGACTAGCCGTAATGAGCAGTTCTTC.

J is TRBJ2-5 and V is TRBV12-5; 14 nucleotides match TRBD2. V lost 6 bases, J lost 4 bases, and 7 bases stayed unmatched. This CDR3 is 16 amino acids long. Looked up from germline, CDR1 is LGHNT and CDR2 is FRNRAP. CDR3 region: CASGSGLAGGLETQYF. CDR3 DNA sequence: TGTGCTAGTGGCTCCGGACTAGCGGGGGGCCTAGAGACCCAGTACTTC.

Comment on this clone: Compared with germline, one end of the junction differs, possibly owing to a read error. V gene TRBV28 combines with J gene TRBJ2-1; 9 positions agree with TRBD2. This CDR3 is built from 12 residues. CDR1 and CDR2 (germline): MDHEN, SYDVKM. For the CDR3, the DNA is TGTGCCAGCAGTGTCGGGACTAGCACTCTGGTCTTC. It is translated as CASSVGTSTLVF.

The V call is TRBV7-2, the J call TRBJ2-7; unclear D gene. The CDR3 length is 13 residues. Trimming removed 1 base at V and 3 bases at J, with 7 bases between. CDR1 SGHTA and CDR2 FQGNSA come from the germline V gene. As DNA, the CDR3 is TGTGCCAGCAGCTTAGGGCCAGACTACGAGCAGTACTTC. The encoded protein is CASSLGPDYEQYF. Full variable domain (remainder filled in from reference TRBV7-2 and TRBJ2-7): GAGVSQSPSNKVTEKGKDVELRCDPISGHTALYWYRQSLGQGLEFLIYFQGNSAPDKSGLPSDRFSAERTGGSVSTLTIQRTQQEDSAVYLCASSLGPDYEQYFGPGTRLTVT.

The CDR3 spells CASSDQLAPGELFF. In DNA form, the CDR3 reads TGTGCCAGCAGTGACCAACTAGCGCCCGGGGAGCTGTTTTTT. The chain carries TRBV2 and TRBJ2-2; 7 nucleotides agree with TRBD2. J gave up 6 bases and V 3 bases, and 4 bases lay outside the gene matches. Germline values: CDR1 SNHLY, CDR2 FYNNEI. The CDR3 consists of 14 residues.